This is a list of T cell receptor beta chains from one sample in a study of Ad26.COV2.S vaccination and SARS-CoV-2 variants. Only in-frame clones appear in the TCRdb table, and some are missing; sequencing was by immunoSEQ multiplex PCR. This sample has approximately 300,000 clones; roughly 86% occur once, and the top ten carry under 2%. This sample comprised peripheral blood, obtained in a trial of Ad26.COV2.S vaccine versus placebo. The receptors were gathered from a person between 18 and 60 years old who received the Ad26.COV2.S COVID-19 vaccine or a placebo. The conserved cysteine and the conserved F or W are not part of the CDR3 here. The order of the fields is J gene, clone size, V gene, CDR3 protein. Clone size is not always given. Where it is, it says once, few, many or a class for expanded clones.

>TRBJ2-2|-|TRBV6-1
ASSEVGGSTSGELF
>TRBJ2-5|-|TRBV7-2
ASSLVISGGLGETQY
>TRBJ2-7|-|TRBV5-1
ASSLGTLGEQY
>TRBJ2-2|once|TRBV20-1
SASSTSGNTGELF
>TRBJ1-2|-|TRBV18
ASSPGLDYGYT
>TRBJ2-1|-|TRBV5-4
ASSFRYEQF
>TRBJ2-3|-|TRBV5-1
ASSLPGLAGASTDTQY
>TRBJ1-3|-|TRBV13
ASSLSRDRSPRNTIY
>TRBJ1-6|-|TRBV9
ASSVGEGQGGSPLH
>TRBJ1-3|-|TRBV7-2
ASSLGAGGSGNTIY
>TRBJ2-2|-|TRBV7-7
ASSPTGGGNTGELF
>TRBJ1-4|-|TRBV5-4
ASSLAGGTNEKLF
>TRBJ1-4|once|TRBV5-1
ASRSGDRLNEKLF
>TRBJ2-5|-|TRBV7-9
ASSSSGTPSDTQY